Detailed here is one T cell receptor beta chain. Antigen unknown. Profiling relied on immunoSEQ multiplex PCR, and the TCRdb table lists in-frame clones only, not all of them. The sample lists some 130,000 clones, 70% to 90% occurring once. The CDR3 runs to 16 residues. After removal of 4 bases from V and 5 bases from J, the junction contained 11 bases not matched to a gene. The germline CDR1 and CDR2 sequences are MDHEN and SYDVKM. The record originates from a study of cytotoxic CD8 clonotypes in ibrutinib-treated CLL. Study conclusions and caveats: Clonality increased at ibrutinib response, then returned toward baseline at progression.

This clonotype was sampled from a human donor with chronic lymphocytic leukemia. This chain joins TRBV28 and TRBJ2-7, with TRBD1 identical over 10 bases. The specimen comprised PBMCs, sampled after 24 months of ibrutinib treatment. The CDR3 loop reads CASSSIGRDRGNEQYF. The DNA for the CDR3 is TGTGCCAGCAGTTCCATCGGCCGGGACAGGGGCAACGAGCAGTACTTC.